This TCR beta chain was sequenced for a study of blood T cell repertoires in COVID-19. Only in-frame clones appear in the TCRdb table, and some are missing; sequencing was by immunoSEQ multiplex PCR. The table lists some 390,000 clones, around 87% of them singletons. CDR3 length equals 17 residues. CDR1 is MNHEY, CDR2 SMNVEV, per germline (reference sequence). V lost 5 bases to trimming and J lost 1 base, with 17 bases between them. Sequencing was performed on peripheral blood. This TCR came from a woman aged 55-70 years with COVID-19, enrolled during active disease. The V call is TRBV27, the J call TRBJ2-2, with D perhaps matching TRBD2 (6 bases). In DNA form, the CDR3 reads TGTGCCAGCAGTCCGTATCCTCAGGGACTGAACACCGGGGAGCTGTTTTTT. Amino acids: CASSPYPQGLNTGELFF.